One and the same sample provided the 23 T cell receptor beta chains below, sequenced in a study of control samples from healthy donors and cancer patients. Clones were read by immunoSEQ multiplex PCR, and TCRdb kept only the in-frame ones, dropping some. The sample lists fewer than 120,000 clones, over 75% seen once, with around 3.9% in the top ten. Input material: PBMCs. The receptors were sampled from a woman in her sixties with lung cancer.

This clone was counted a few times. The J gene is TRBJ2-1, the V gene TRBV7-9; a weak D match, TRBD2 (6 bases). The CDR3 totals 13 residues. Germline V gene data show CDR1 as SEHNR and CDR2 as FQNEAQ (reference sequence). Trimming removed 0 bases at V and 6 bases at J, with 6 bases between. CDR3 sequence (DNA): TGTGCCAGCAGCTTAGCTAGCGGCAATGAGCAGTTCTTC. It translates to CASSLASGNEQFF.

This clone was counted only a few times. The chain has TRBV4-1 and TRBJ2-7; D is possibly TRBD1 (5 bases). The length of the CDR3 is 13 residues. Between the trimmed V and J ends, which lost 3 bases and 1 base, there was a span of 7 bases. CDR1 and CDR2 (germline): MGHRA, YSYEKL. The CDR3 coding sequence is TGCGCCAGCAGCCAGCAGGGTTCCTACGAGCAGTACTTC. Translated, it gives CASSQQGSYEQYF.

The rearrangement uses TRBV7-2 and TRBJ1-4; D is undetermined. The CDR3 runs 15 residues. V was pared by 5 bases and J by 0 bases, with 10 bases between. CDR1 is SGHTA and CDR2 is FQGNSA in the germline V gene. CDR3 DNA: TGTGCCAGCAGCCTAGGAACCGCAACTAATGAAAAACTGTTTTTT. Protein sequence: CASSLGTATNEKLFF. Variable domain in full (rest from reference TRBV7-2 and TRBJ1-4): GAGVSQSPSNKVTEKGKDVELRCDPISGHTALYWYRQSLGQGLEFLIYFQGNSAPDKSGLPSDRFSAERTGGSVSTLTIQRTQQEDSAVYLCASSLGTATNEKLFFGSGTQLSVL.

The chain couples TRBV10-3 to TRBJ2-7, with TRBD1 as a possible D gene (6 bases). Germline V gene sequence: CDR1 ENHRY, CDR2 SYGVKD. This CDR3 comprises 13 residues. The ends were cut back, 2 bases at V and 6 bases at J, with 11 bases in the middle. The DNA for the CDR3 is TGTGCCATCAGTGAGACAACAGGGAGCGAGCAGTACTTC. The encoded protein is CAISETTGSEQYF.

This rearrangement joins TRBV9 to TRBJ1-2; D may be TRBD1 (6 bases). Germline V gene lookup returns CDR1 SGDLS and CDR2 YYNGEE. Trimming pared 4 bases from V and 14 bases from J, leaving 18 bases between. The CDR3 has 12 residues. In nucleotides, the CDR3 is TGTGCCAGCAGCAGGGGGAGACAGGATCAAACCTTC. Translated: CASSRGRQDQTF.

For this clone: Other DNA sequences in this sample translate to the same CDR3. J is TRBJ2-2 and V is TRBV5-1, with D possibly matching TRBD2 (5 bases). In germline, CDR1 is SGHRS, CDR2 YFSETQ. The CDR3 is made up of 14 amino acids. V lost 5 bases and J 3 bases, leaving 11 bases between the germline ends. This CDR3 is CASRLTGYTGELFF. The CDR3 bases are TGCGCCAGCAGACTAACGGGGTACACCGGGGAGCTGTTTTTT.

This clone was observed once. V usage is TRBV4-1 and J usage is TRBJ1-3; D is unclear. Trimming left V 2 bases short and J 4 bases short, with 15 bases between. In germline, CDR1 is MGHRA, CDR2 YSYEKL. The CDR3 is 16 residues long. CDR3 DNA: TGCGCCAGCAGCCAAATAGGACGGACTCCCGGAAACACCATATATTTT. Amino acid sequence: CASSQIGRTPGNTIYF.

This chain joins TRBV2 and TRBJ1-2; D remains unclear. V was trimmed by 7 bases and J by 14 bases, leaving 26 bases between them. CDR3 length equals 14 residues. Germline values: CDR1 SNHLY, CDR2 FYNNEI. CDR3 nucleotide sequence: TGTGCCAGCACCCCCCTCGCAGAACTACCGTATAAAACCTTC. It encodes CASTPLAELPYKTF.

V gene TRBV24-1 combines with J gene TRBJ1-2; 8 nucleotides align to TRBD1. The length of the CDR3 is 12 residues. Germline assignment: CDR1 KGHDR and CDR2 SFDVKD. With 5 bases clipped from V and 5 bases from J, the junction kept 0 bases outside the gene matches. CDR3 residues: CATSGQGYGYTF. The CDR3 region has the DNA TGTGCCACCAGTGGACAGGGGTATGGCTACACCTTC.

The chain links TRBV19 to TRBJ1-6; the D is unclear. Germline V gene lookup returns CDR1 LNHDA and CDR2 SQIVND (reference sequence). This CDR3 region has 14 residues. Trimming removed 10 bases at V and 1 base at J, with 11 bases between. CDR3 loop: CATNGGSYNSPLHF. The CDR3 nucleotides are TGTGCCACTAACGGAGGGTCCTATAATTCACCCCTCCACTTT.

This clone has a single count. This sequence joins TRBV28 and TRBJ2-7; 7 positions agree with TRBD1. CDR3 length equals 13 residues. V shed 6 bases, J shed 1 base, and the junction held 3 bases outside the gene matches. Germline V gene sequence: CDR1 MDHEN, CDR2 SYDVKM. Here the CDR3 reads CASSPGQSYEQYF. The CDR3 nucleotides are TGTGCCAGCAGCCCGGGACAGTCCTACGAGCAGTACTTC.

This clone came up once. The chain combines TRBV29-1 with TRBJ2-7, with D possibly being TRBD2 (5 bases). Germline CDR1 and CDR2: SQVTM and ANQGSEA. The CDR3 totals 13 residues. The V gene lost 1 base and the J gene lost 3 bases, with 10 bases spanning the gap. Written as DNA, the CDR3 is TGCAGCGTTGAAGTACTCCGGGGCTACGAGCAGTACTTC. Translation gives CSVEVLRGYEQYF.

The rearrangement joins TRBV7-2 to TRBJ1-5, with TRBD1 matching 9 bases. V dropped 5 bases and J dropped 4; count of bases not matched to a gene: 6. Germline V gene data show CDR1 as SGHTA and CDR2 as FQGNSA. This CDR3 is built from 15 residues. The CDR3: CASSPDRGGNQPQHF. The DNA for the CDR3 is TGTGCCAGCAGCCCGGACAGGGGAGGGAATCAGCCCCAGCATTTT.

V is TRBV5-1 and J is TRBJ2-1, with D unclear. V was pared by 0 bases and J by 2 bases, with 6 bases between. The length of the CDR3 is 14 residues. Germline-derived CDR1 and CDR2 are SGHRS and YFSETQ. CDR3 sequence (DNA): TGCGCCAGCAGCTTGGGTCAGACCTACAATGAGCAGTTCTTC. Residues: CASSLGQTYNEQFF.

The J gene is TRBJ1-2, the V gene TRBV29-1; D gene ambiguous. This CDR3 comprises 13 residues. Trimming removed 6 bases from V and 1 base from J, with 12 bases in between. The germline CDR1 and CDR2 sequences are SQVTM and ANQGSEA. This CDR3 is CSVQVTLNYGYTF. The CDR3 DNA follows: TGCAGCGTCCAGGTGACCCTTAACTATGGCTACACCTTC.

The chain employs TRBV7-9 and TRBJ1-2, with 7 bases that match TRBD1. The CDR3 spans 13 residues. V was pared by 3 bases and J by 5 bases, with 3 bases of the junction left unmatched. CDR1 and CDR2 from the germline V gene are SEHNR and FQNEAQ (reference sequence). For the CDR3, the DNA is TGTGCCAGCAGCTTCGGGACAGAGTATGGCTACACCTTC. Translating gives CASSFGTEYGYTF. Full variable domain (rest looked up from reference TRBV7-9 and TRBJ1-2): DTGVSQNPRHKITKRGQNVTFRCDPISEHNRLYWYRQTLGQGPEFLTYFQNEAQLEKSRLLSDRFSAERPKGSFSTLEIQRTEQGDSAMYLCASSFGTEYGYTFGSGTRLTVV.

This clone was seen once. V usage is TRBV12-3 or TRBV12-4 and J usage is TRBJ1-3, with D unclear. Trimming took 6 bases from V and 1 from J, leaving 4 bases between them. CDR3 length: 12 residues. Written as DNA, the CDR3 is TGTGCCAGCAGGCTTTCTGGAAACACCATATATTTT. This translates into CASRLSGNTIYF.

The V and J genes are TRBV11-2 and TRBJ2-7; D is unclear. Germline lookup yields CDR1 SGHAT and CDR2 FQNNGV. The V end was cut by 1 base, the J end by 2 bases, with 9 bases between. The CDR3 has 14 residues. The CDR3 spells CASSLAIVAYEQYF. Here the CDR3 DNA reads TGTGCCAGCAGCTTAGCCATTGTCGCCTACGAGCAGTACTTC.

This chain joins TRBV7-9 and TRBJ2-7; a possible D gene is TRBD1 (5 bases). The CDR3 has 13 residues. Trimming stripped 5 bases from V and 9 bases from J, with 17 bases between. Germline values: CDR1 SEHNR, CDR2 FQNEAQ (reference sequence). The CDR3 reads CASSPGASWGQYF. CDR3 bases: TGTGCCAGCAGCCCTGGGGCGTCCTGGGGGCAGTACTTC.

The J gene is TRBJ1-1, the V gene TRBV10-3; perhaps TRBD1 as D (5 bases). The CDR3 consists of 13 residues. Germline V gives CDR1 ENHRY, CDR2 SYGVKD. The V end lost 6 bases, the J end lost 2 bases, and 10 bases lay between the germline ends. CDR3 nucleotides: TGTGCCATCAGCCCGACAGCTAACACTGAAGCTTTCTTT. Protein product: CAISPTANTEAFF.

The chain carries TRBV4-2 and TRBJ1-1; 8 bases fit TRBD1. CDR1 LGHNA and CDR2 YNFKEQ come from the germline V gene. J was trimmed by 4 bases and V by 4 bases; bases with no gene match: 8. The CDR3 has 15 amino acids. In DNA form, the CDR3 reads TGTGCCAGCAGCCCAAACACAGGGGGTAGCACTGAAGCTTTCTTT. Residues: CASSPNTGGSTEAFF.

The chain employs TRBV4-2 and TRBJ2-1; 8 bases agree with TRBD2. V shed 5 bases, J shed 0 bases, and the junction held 9 bases outside the gene matches. CDR1 is LGHNA, CDR2 YNFKEQ, per germline. The CDR3 spans 17 residues. CDR3 amino acids: CASSVGGGGSSYNEQFF. The CDR3 DNA is TGTGCCAGCAGCGTAGGTGGCGGGGGGAGCTCCTACAATGAGCAGTTCTTC.

This clone was observed a few times. The V and J genes are TRBV14 and TRBJ1-6; no firm D call. The CDR3 runs 15 residues. Germline CDR1 is SGHDN and CDR2 is FVKESK. V gave up 6 bases and J gave up 10 bases, with 19 bases separating them. In DNA, the CDR3 is TGTGCCAGCAGTCGATCGGACTTCTCTGGGTCACCCCTCCACTTT. As protein: CASSRSDFSGSPLHF.